The present entry profiles one T cell receptor (beta chain) with its context. Its antigen is currently not known. No base quality information exists; no much larger clone differs at one position. Genomic DNA was isolated using the Qiagen DNeasy kit from unsorted PBMCs as well as from negatively selected CD4+ and CD8+ fractions. TCR beta CDR3 regions were subjected to amplification by immunoSEQ multiplex PCR with primers that anneal to V and J segments. A synthetic immune receptor repertoire was used to minimize amplification bias, and any residual bias was removed computationally once sequencing was done. As for how the authors treated the data: Repertoire diversity was quantified as the Shannon entropy index using custom Python scripts. Unsorted, CD4+ and CD8+ repertoires were analyzed separately, except for combined analyses in which CD4+ and CD8+ sequences were merged in silico. A clone counted as expanded when the clone's frequency after treatment rose at least 2-fold relative to C1D1, and clones undetected at baseline were given a pseudocount of 0.5. Clones with 0 or 1 copy at C1D1 were defined as singleton clones, while clones with 2 or more copies were defined as non-singleton clones. Clones expanded in unsorted samples were assigned a CD4+, CD8+ or unknown annotation through matching of protein sequences in sorted samples from the same patient. Wilcoxon tests were applied to paired samples to test diversity changes from C1D1 to C4D1. The source is immuneACCESS, and TCRdb retained only in-frame sequences with V and J called. Part of the clones is not carried over; for the studies checked, unresolved V genes explain less than half of this, and the remainder is unexplained. The V and J calls and clone size were taken over from that table, and D and trimming were inferred from the DNA. A total of about 94,000 clones appear in this sample, about 88% of them only once. The biggest ten clones account for about 10% of the sample.

This record comes from a study of PD-1 blockade in classical Hodgkin lymphoma (TCRdb year 2020). Broadly, across the study: Nivolumab dosing was 3 mg/kg intravenously every 2 weeks, continuing until either disease progression or unacceptable toxicity. The study used CyTOF and TCR beta sequencing to define a peripheral blood immune signature of response to PD-1 blockade in classical Hodgkin lymphoma.

This specimen's time point label, per the study, means: cycle 2 day 1 (C2D1) of nivolumab. Every trial patient had relapsed after autologous stem cell transplantation, and cohorts A, B and C differed in prior brentuximab vedotin exposure. A total of under 70 patients with relapsed/refractory classical Hodgkin lymphoma made up the trial cohort, and each patient's best overall response was complete response, partial response or progressive disease. Single-agent nivolumab was administered to trial patients in the multi-cohort phase II CheckMate 205 trial. Best overall response was determined by an independent review committee according to the 2007 International Working Group response criteria. Trial PBMCs were collected just before the start of nivolumab (C1D1) and during therapy at cycle 2 day 1 and cycle 4 day 1. After peripheral blood was drawn into 8 mL Vacutainer Cell Preparation Tubes, PBMCs were isolated by centrifugation and then cryopreserved.

The full study reports these points: Among trial patients, those achieving complete response had baseline diversity similar to that of newly diagnosed patients, while diversity was significantly lower in partial responders and progressors. CD4+ but not CD8+ TCR diversity rose significantly by C4D1 (p=0.0027 vs p=0.16), most apparent in complete responders (p=0.02). The study covered only a single clinical trial cohort, and the causes of the repertoire differences, possibly disease activity or prior therapy, were still not defined. Diversity was lower in patients who began nivolumab less than 1 year after ASCT, so these patients were left out of later analyses to avoid confounding by immune reconstitution. Newly diagnosed patients were reported to have lower baseline TCR diversity than healthy donors, and relapsed/refractory patients were reported to have lower baseline TCR diversity still.

This clonotype originated in a human donor with classical Hodgkin lymphoma. The source material was peripheral blood mononuclear cells (PBMCs), sampled before the second cycle of nivolumab.

For the CDR3, the sequence is CASRNLQGSYEQYF. The DNA sequence is as follows: TGCGCCAGCAGGAACCTACAGGGATCCTACGAGCAGTACTTC. The chain couples TRBV5-1 to TRBJ2-7; TRBD1 might be the D gene, on 6 matching bases. CDR1 and CDR2 are drawn from the germline V gene: SGHRS, YFSETQ. The CDR3 spans 14 residues, from the cysteine through the phenylalanine. Of the read, only the CDR3 DNA is kept; its 42 bases are in frame from base 1. The trim is 5 bases for V and 1 base for J, with a gap of 13 bases between the germline ends.